The 13 T cell receptor beta chains in this list originate from one sample, sequenced in a study of cytomegalovirus exposure and HLA in healthy donors. Use of 60 Vbeta and 13 Jbeta primers characterized the PCR. Generated by immunoSEQ multiplex PCR, the TCRdb table keeps only in-frame clones and is missing some. The sample yields approximately 100,000 clones, over 70% seen once. Sequencing was carried out using PBMCs. The receptor source for this set is a man between 50 and 59 years old in good health and CMV-seronegative.

This rearrangement joins TRBV7-2 to TRBJ1-1; D uncertain. The CDR3 sequence is 14 residues long. Germline lookup yields CDR1 SGHTA and CDR2 FQGNSA. V dropped 2 bases and J dropped 4 bases, with 11 bases sitting between them. As DNA, the CDR3 is TGTGCCAGCAGCTTATTTGAGGGTGGCACTGAAGCTTTCTTT. This encodes CASSLFEGGTEAFF.

This clone was counted once. The chain has TRBV5-1 and TRBJ2-1; no clear D gene. V was cut by 5 bases and J by 8 bases, with 5 bases left in between. The length of the CDR3 is 10 residues. Germline CDR1 SGHRS, CDR2 YFSETQ. Written as DNA, the CDR3 is TGCGCCAGCAGTCGGGATGAGCAGTTCTTC. It specifies CASSRDEQFF.

The rearrangement uses TRBV9 and TRBJ2-2, with a possible D match to TRBD1 (5 bases). Germline CDR1 SGDLS, CDR2 YYNGEE. CDR3 length: 15 residues. V was clipped by 3 bases and J by 3 bases, with 12 bases between them. The CDR3 spells CASSAQGRDTGELFF. CDR3 in DNA: TGTGCCAGCAGCGCTCAGGGTAGGGACACCGGGGAGCTGTTTTTT. Looking up the rest from reference TRBV9 and TRBJ2-2 gives the full variable domain: DSGVTQTPKHLITATGQRVTLRCSPRSGDLSVYWYQQSLDQGLQFLIQYYNGEERAKGNILERFSAQQFPDLHSELNLSSLELGDSALYFCASSAQGRDTGELFFGEGSRLTVL.

The gene calls are TRBV4-2 and TRBJ1-6, with D possibly TRBD1 on 5 matching bases. CDR1 and CDR2 from the germline V gene are LGHNA and YNFKEQ. This CDR3 is 16 amino acids long. V was shortened by 0 bases and J by 5 bases, with 11 bases between the two germline ends. CDR3 protein: CASSQERDSNNSPLHF. CDR3 nucleotide sequence: TGTGCCAGCAGCCAAGAACGGGACTCGAATAATTCACCCCTCCACTTT.

The V call is TRBV6-4, the J call TRBJ1-1; D is uncertain. The CDR3 is 14 amino acids. The germline V and J ends were trimmed by 6 bases and 4 bases, with 15 bases remaining between them. Germline V gene data show CDR1 as MRHNA and CDR2 as SNTAGT. CDR3 sequence reads: CASSNGGLGTEAFF. The CDR3 DNA is TGTGCCAGCAGCAACGGAGGCCTAGGCACTGAAGCTTTCTTT.

V and J are TRBV7-3 and TRBJ1-6; 7 bases agree with TRBD1. The CDR3 has 14 residues. Looked up from germline, CDR1 is SGHTA and CDR2 is FQGTGA. V was clipped by 4 bases and J by 7 bases; unmatched bases: 4. CDR3 region: CASSSQGDNSPLHF. As DNA, the CDR3 is TGTGCCAGCAGCTCCCAGGGGGACAATTCACCCCTCCACTTT.

The chain links TRBV11-3 to TRBJ2-3; TRBD1 aligns across 7 bases. Germline V gene data show CDR1 as SGHNT and CDR2 as YENEEA. V shed 5 bases and J 0 bases; nucleotides not matched to a gene: 8. The CDR3 sequence is 16 residues long. The CDR3 DNA sequence: TGTGCCAGCAGCGACCGGACAGGTGCTAGCACAGATACGCAGTATTTT. Translated, it gives CASSDRTGASTDTQYF.

CDR3 DNA sequence: TGTGCCAGCAGCCCGGGAGGGTATTCACCCCTCCACTTT. This codes for CASSPGGYSPLHF. The chain has TRBV11-2 and TRBJ1-6; D gene ambiguous. Between the trimmed V and J ends, which lost 5 bases and 8 bases, there was a span of 10 bases. This CDR3 has 13 residues. CDR1 and CDR2 from the germline V gene are SGHAT and FQNNGV.

This clone appeared a single time. The rearrangement links TRBV7-9 to TRBJ2-1; possible D gene TRBD2, 6 bases. The CDR3 runs to 13 residues. Deletions cut 7 bases from V and 9 bases from J, with 16 bases between. The germline CDR1 and CDR2 sequences are SEHNR and FQNEAQ (reference sequence). CDR3 in amino acids: CASTRGGDGEQFF. CDR3 DNA: TGTGCCAGCACCCGAGGCGGGGACGGTGAGCAGTTCTTC.

The gene calls are TRBV18 and TRBJ2-3; D unresolved. Germline V gene sequence: CDR1 KGHSH, CDR2 LQKENI. This CDR3 is built from 12 residues. Trimming removed 6 bases at V and 1 base at J, with 5 bases between. CDR3 residues: CASSAGTDTQYF. CDR3 DNA sequence: TGTGCCAGCTCGGCCGGCACAGATACGCAGTATTTT.

The chain links TRBV4-3 to TRBJ2-1; TRBD2 aligns across 11 bases. Trimming removed 3 bases from V and 10 bases from J; junction bases left unmatched: 14. CDR1 is LGHNA and CDR2 is YSLEER in the germline V gene. The CDR3 is 17 residues long. As DNA, the CDR3 is TGCGCCAGCAGCCAGGAGCTAGCGGGAGGTTCCTCGGGGGAGCAGTTCTTC. Protein sequence: CASSQELAGGSSGEQFF.

This chain joins TRBV28 and TRBJ2-6, with 11 positions matching TRBD1. CDR1 is MDHEN, CDR2 SYDVKM, per germline. This CDR3 has 15 residues. CDR3 sequence: CAGGTGGSGANVLTF. Written as DNA, the CDR3 is TGTGCGGGTGGGACAGGGGGCTCTGGGGCCAACGTCCTGACTTTC.

The genes are TRBV18 and TRBJ1-1; maybe TRBD1 (5 bases). Germline CDR1 reads KGHSH; CDR2 reads LQKENI. V was clipped by 4 bases and J by 5 bases, with 11 bases between them. The CDR3 is 13 amino acids. Here the CDR3 reads CASSLQGYTEAFF. The CDR3, as DNA: TGTGCCAGCTCACTTCAGGGATATACTGAAGCTTTCTTT.